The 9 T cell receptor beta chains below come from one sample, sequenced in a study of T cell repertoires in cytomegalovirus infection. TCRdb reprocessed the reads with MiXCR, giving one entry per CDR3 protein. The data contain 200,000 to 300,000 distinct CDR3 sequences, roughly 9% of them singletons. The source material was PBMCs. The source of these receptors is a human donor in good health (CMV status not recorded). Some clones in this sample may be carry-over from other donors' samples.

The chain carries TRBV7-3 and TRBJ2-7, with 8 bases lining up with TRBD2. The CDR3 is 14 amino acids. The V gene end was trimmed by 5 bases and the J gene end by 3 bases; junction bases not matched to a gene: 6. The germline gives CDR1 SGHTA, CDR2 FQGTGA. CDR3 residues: CASSPGGGLYEQYF. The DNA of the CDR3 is TGTGCCAGCAGCCCCGGGGGGGGCCTCTACGAGCAGTACTTC.

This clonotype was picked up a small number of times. CDR3 sequence: CASSLEFSGNTIYF. The DNA for the CDR3 is TGCGCCAGCAGCTTGGAATTCTCTGGAAACACCATATATTTT. V and J are TRBV5-1 and TRBJ1-3; D is uncertain. Germline V gene sequence: CDR1 SGHRS, CDR2 YFSETQ. This CDR3 is built from 14 residues. V was shortened by 0 bases and J by 0 bases, with 4 bases between the two germline ends.

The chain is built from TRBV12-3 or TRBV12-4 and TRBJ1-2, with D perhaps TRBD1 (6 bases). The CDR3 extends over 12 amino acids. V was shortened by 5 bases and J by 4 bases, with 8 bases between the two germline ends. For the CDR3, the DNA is TGTGCCAGCAGTGTACAGGGCTATGGCTACACCTTC. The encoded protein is CASSVQGYGYTF.

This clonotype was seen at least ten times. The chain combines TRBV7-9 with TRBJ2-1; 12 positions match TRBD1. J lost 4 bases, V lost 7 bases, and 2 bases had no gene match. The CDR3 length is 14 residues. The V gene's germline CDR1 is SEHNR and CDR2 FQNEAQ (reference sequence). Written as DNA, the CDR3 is TGTGCCAGCACGGGACAGGGGGCTTACAATGAGCAGTTCTTC. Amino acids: CASTGQGAYNEQFF.

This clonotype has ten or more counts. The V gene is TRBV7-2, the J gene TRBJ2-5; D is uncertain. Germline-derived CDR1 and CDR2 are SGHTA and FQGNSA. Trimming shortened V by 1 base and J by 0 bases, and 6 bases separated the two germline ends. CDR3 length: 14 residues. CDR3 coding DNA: TGTGCCAGCAGCTTAGGGTCGTACCAAGAGACCCAGTACTTC. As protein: CASSLGSYQETQYF.

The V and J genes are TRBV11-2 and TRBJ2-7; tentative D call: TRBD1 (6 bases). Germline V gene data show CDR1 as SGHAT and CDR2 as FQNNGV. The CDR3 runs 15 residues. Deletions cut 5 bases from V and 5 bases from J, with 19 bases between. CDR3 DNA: TGTGCCAGCAGCCGTACAGGGAACACGGTGGACGAGCAGTACTTC. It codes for CASSRTGNTVDEQYF.

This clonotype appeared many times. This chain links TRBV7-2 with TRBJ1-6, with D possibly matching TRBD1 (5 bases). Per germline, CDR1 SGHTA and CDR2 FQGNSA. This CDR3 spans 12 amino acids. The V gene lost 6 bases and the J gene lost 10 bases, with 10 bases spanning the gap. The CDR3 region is CASRLQDSPLHF. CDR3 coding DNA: TGTGCCAGCAGATTACAGGACTCACCCCTCCACTTT.

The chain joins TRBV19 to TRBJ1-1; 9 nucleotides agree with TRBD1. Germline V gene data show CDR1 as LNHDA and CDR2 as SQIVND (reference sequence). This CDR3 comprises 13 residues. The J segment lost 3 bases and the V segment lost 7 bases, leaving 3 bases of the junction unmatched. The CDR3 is CASKRDRDTEAFF. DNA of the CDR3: TGTGCCAGTAAGCGGGACAGGGACACTGAAGCTTTCTTT.

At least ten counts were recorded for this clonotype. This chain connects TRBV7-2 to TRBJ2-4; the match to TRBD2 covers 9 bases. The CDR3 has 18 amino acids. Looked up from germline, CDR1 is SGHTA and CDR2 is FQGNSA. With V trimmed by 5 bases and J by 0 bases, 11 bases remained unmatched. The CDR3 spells CASSLETSGRLAKNIQYF. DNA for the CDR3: TGTGCCAGCAGCCTCGAGACTAGCGGCCGGCTAGCCAAAAACATTCAGTACTTC.